The text below deals with one T cell receptor (beta chain). The sample originates from a study of blood T cell repertoires in COVID-19. Germline CDR1 reads SGHDT; CDR2 reads YYEEEE. CDR3 length: 14 residues. V lost 0 bases and J lost 3, with 10 bases in between. Using immunoSEQ multiplex PCR, the repertoire was profiled, and TCRdb retains in-frame clones only, with some absent. Of roughly 150,000 clones listed, around 86% are singletons. This TCR was sampled from a man between 65 and 85 years old who had recovered from COVID-19. V is TRBV5-6 and J is TRBJ2-7; D is perhaps TRBD2 (6 bases). Sequenced: peripheral blood. DNA for the CDR3: TGTGCCAGCAGCTTGGAGGGTAGCGGCTACGAGCAGTACTTC. Residues: CASSLEGSGYEQYF.